This T cell receptor (beta chain) is drawn from a study of blood T cell repertoires in COVID-19. Study-level background: The study drew acute and convalescent COVID-19 samples from the United States, Italy and Spain. T cells, B-cell-depleted T cells, or PBMCs provided the cDNA or gDNA that served as material.

In the original workflow: Estimation of nucleated cell counts relied on the amplification of reference gene primers. Libraries were prepared by immunoSEQ multiplex PCR; TCRdb keeps only in-frame clonotypes and omits some of them. V and J calls and clone size follow that table, whereas D and trimming were derived from the DNA. The sample has about 140,000 clones, roughly 85% seen once. Only one count was recorded for this clone. The CDR3 has 14 amino acids. The ends were cut back, 2 bases at V and 4 bases at J, with 11 bases in the middle. Germline CDR1 reads LGHDT; CDR2 reads YNNKEL (reference sequence).

V usage is TRBV3-1 (or the pseudogene TRBV3-2) and J usage is TRBJ1-1; D not resolved. This clonotype originated in a man in his sixties with acute or convalescent COVID-19. The source material was peripheral blood. For the CDR3, the DNA is TGTGCCAGCAGCCAATCGGGAGTTGGCACTGAAGCTTTCTTT. Translation: CASSQSGVGTEAFF.